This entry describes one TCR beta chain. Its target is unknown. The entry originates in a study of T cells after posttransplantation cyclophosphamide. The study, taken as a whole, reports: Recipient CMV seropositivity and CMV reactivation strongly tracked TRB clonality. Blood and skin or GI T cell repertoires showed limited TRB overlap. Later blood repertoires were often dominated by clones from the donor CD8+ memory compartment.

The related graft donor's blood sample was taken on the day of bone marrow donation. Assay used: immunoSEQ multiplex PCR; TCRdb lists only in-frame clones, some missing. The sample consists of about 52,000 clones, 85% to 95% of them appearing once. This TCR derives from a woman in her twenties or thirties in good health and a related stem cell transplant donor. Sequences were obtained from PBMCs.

CDR3 nucleotide sequence: TGCGCCAGCCGTATGGGCCCAACTAATGAAAAACTGTTTTTT. Protein sequence: CASRMGPTNEKLFF. The gene calls are TRBV5-1 and TRBJ1-4; D remains unclear. V was shortened by 7 bases and J by 0 bases, with 10 bases between the two germline ends. CDR1 is SGHRS, CDR2 YFSETQ, per germline. This CDR3 is built from 14 residues.